This TCR beta chain was sequenced for a study of CD8+ T cells in alopecia areata. In each case, RNA was isolated and then reverse transcribed into cDNA as the sequencing template. Profiled with immunoSEQ multiplex PCR; TCRdb holds only in-frame clones, not every one. The sample shows 250,000 to 300,000 clones, roughly 60% of them seen only once. This clone came up a few times. Treatment specified: oral pan-JAK inhibitor, 5-10 mg twice daily. This CDR3 has 13 residues. Germline V gene data show CDR1 as SQVTM and CDR2 as ANQGSEA. V was shortened by 7 bases and J by 4 bases, with 13 bases between the two germline ends.

The input for sequencing was CD4+ T cells sorted from blood, taken at week 24, from a patient treated with tofacitinib. J is TRBJ2-2 and V is TRBV29-1; D unclear. The clonotype comes from a human donor with alopecia areata. The chain's CDR3 is CSAVPSTTGELFF. CDR3 nucleotide sequence: TGCAGCGCCGTGCCTTCTACCACCGGGGAGCTGTTTTTT.